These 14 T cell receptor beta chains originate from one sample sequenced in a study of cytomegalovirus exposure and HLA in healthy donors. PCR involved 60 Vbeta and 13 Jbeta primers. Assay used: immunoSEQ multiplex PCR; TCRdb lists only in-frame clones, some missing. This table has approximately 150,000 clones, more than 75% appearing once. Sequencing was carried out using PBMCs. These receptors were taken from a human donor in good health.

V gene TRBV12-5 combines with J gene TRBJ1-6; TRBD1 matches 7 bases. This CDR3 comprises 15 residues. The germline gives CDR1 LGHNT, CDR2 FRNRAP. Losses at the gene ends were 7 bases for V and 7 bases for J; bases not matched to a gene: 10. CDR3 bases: TGTGCTAGTGCTGATGACAGGGCTTGGAATTCACCCCTCCACTTT. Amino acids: CASADDRAWNSPLHF.

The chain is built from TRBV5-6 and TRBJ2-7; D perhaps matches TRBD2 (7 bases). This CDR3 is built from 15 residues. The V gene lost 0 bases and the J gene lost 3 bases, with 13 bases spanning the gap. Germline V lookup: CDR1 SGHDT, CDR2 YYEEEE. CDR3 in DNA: TGTGCCAGCAGCTTGGAAGGGGGGGGCCACTACGAGCAGTACTTC. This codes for CASSLEGGGHYEQYF.

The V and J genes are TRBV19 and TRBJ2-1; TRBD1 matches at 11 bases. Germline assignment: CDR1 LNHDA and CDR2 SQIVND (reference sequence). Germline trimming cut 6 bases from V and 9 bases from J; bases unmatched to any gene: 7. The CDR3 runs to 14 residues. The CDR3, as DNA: TGTGCCAGTAGGATTGGGACAGGGGGTGGTGAGCAGTTCTTC. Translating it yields CASRIGTGGGEQFF.

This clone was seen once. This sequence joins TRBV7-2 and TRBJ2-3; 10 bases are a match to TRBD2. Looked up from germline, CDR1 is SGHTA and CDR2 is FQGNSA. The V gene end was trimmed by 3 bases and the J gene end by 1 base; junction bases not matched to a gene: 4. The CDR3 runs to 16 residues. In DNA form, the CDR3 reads TGTGCCAGCAGCTTGGGACTAGCGATACGCACAGATACGCAGTATTTT. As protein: CASSLGLAIRTDTQYF.

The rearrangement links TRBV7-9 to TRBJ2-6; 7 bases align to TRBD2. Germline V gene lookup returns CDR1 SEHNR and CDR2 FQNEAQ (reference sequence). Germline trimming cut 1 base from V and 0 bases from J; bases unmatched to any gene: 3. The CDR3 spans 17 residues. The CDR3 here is CASSLESGGSGANVLTF. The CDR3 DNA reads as TGTGCCAGCAGCTTAGAATCGGGGGGCTCTGGGGCCAACGTCCTGACTTTC.

CDR3 DNA: TGTGCCAGCAGTATGGGGCGAGCCCCTAATTGGAAACTGTTTTTT. It encodes CASSMGRAPNWKLFF. The rearrangement uses TRBV28 and TRBJ1-4; D possibly corresponds to TRBD1 (5 bases). The CDR3 sequence is 15 residues long. Germline-derived CDR1 and CDR2 are MDHEN and SYDVKM. Trimming removed 5 bases at V and 11 bases at J, with 21 bases between.

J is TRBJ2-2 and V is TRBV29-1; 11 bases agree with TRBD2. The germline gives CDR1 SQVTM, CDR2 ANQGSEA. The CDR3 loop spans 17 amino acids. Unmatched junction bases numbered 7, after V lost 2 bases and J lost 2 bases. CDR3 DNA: TGCAGCGTTGAAAGATTTAGCGGGGGGGTTAACACCGGGGAGCTGTTTTTT. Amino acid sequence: CSVERFSGGVNTGELFF.

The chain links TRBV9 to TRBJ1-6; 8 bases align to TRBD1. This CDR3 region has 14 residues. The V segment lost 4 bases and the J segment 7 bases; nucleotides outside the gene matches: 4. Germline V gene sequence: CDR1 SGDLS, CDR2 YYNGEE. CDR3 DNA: TGTGCCAGCAGCTCCCGGACAGGGAATTCACCCCTCCACTTT. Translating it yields CASSSRTGNSPLHF.

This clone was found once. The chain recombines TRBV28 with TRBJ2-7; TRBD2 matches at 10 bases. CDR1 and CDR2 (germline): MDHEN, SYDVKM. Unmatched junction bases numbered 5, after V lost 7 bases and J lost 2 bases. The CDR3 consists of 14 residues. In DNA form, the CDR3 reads TGTGCCAGCAATACTAGCGGGGAAGCCTACGAGCAGTACTTC. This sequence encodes CASNTSGEAYEQYF.

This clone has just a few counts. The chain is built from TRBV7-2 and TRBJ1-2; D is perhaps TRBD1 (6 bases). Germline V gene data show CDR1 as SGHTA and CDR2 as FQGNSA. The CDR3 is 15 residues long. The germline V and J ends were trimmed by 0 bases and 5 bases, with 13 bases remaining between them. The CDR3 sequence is CASSLAGQNLYGYTF. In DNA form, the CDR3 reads TGTGCCAGCAGCTTAGCGGGACAAAACCTATATGGCTACACCTTC.

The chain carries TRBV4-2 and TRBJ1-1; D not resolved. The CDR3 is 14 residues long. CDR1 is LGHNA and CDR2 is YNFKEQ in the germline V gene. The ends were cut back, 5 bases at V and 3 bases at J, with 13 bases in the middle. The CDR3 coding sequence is TGTGCCAGCAGCTTCGGGGATTCCGACACTGAAGCTTTCTTT. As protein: CASSFGDSDTEAFF.

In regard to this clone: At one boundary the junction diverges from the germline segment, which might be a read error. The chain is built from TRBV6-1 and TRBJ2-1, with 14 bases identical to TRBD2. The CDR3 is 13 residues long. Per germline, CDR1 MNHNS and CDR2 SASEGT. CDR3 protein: CASQISTSGGAIF. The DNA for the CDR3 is TGTGCCAGCCAAATTTCGACTAGCGGGGGGGCGATCTTC.

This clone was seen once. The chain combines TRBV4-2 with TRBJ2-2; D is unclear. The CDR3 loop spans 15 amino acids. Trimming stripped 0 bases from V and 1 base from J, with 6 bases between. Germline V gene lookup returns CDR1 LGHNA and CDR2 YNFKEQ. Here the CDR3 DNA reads TGTGCCAGCAGCCAAGATGTGAGGAACACCGGGGAGCTGTTTTTT. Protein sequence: CASSQDVRNTGELFF.

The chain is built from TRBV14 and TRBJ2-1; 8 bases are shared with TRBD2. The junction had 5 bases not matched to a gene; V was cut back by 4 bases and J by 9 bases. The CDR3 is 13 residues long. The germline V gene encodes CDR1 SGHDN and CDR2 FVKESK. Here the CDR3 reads CASSLDREGEQFF. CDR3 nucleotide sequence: TGTGCCAGCAGCCTCGACCGGGAGGGTGAGCAGTTCTTC.